This entry describes one T cell receptor beta chain. What it binds is not known. These data belong to a study of cytomegalovirus exposure and HLA in healthy donors. Study-wide findings and caveats: Cytomegalovirus association was listed for under 200 TCR beta chains. Previous analysis showed most TCR beta V segments were productive about 87% or about 30% of the time. Several of the most significant clusters appeared linked to common viral pathogens, based on a later analysis.

PCR amplification relied on 60 Vbeta primers (plus 13 Jbeta primers). Sequenced by immunoSEQ multiplex PCR; TCRdb stores in-frame clones only, minus some. Among 81,000 or so clones, 70% to 85% were seen once, and the ten largest hold around 3.1%. The CDR3 covers 15 residues. Trimming removed 6 bases at V and 0 bases at J, with 14 bases between. The germline CDR1 and CDR2 sequences are MDHEN and SYDVKM. The gene calls are TRBV28 and TRBJ1-1; D not resolved. This TCR derives from a middle-aged man in good health and CMV-seropositive. The specimen sequenced was PBMCs. The CDR3 protein is CASRFPADMNTEAFF. The CDR3 nucleotides read TGTGCCAGCAGGTTTCCGGCAGACATGAACACTGAAGCTTTCTTT.